This TCR beta chain came from a study of blood T cell repertoires in COVID-19. Clones were read by immunoSEQ multiplex PCR, and TCRdb kept only the in-frame ones, dropping some. The data hold 200,000 to 250,000 clones, with 86% observed a single time. Participant-reported clinical history was the basis for cohort assignment. The receptor was derived from a woman aged 50 to 60 in a cohort exposed to, infected with or recovered from COVID-19 (not recorded which). The sample taken for sequencing was PBMCs or T cells enriched from blood (not recorded which).

CDR3 nucleotide sequence: TGCAGCGTCGCTCGGGGGGTAGATCAGCCCCAGCATTTT. This encodes CSVARGVDQPQHF. The genes are TRBV29-1 and TRBJ1-5, with D tentatively TRBD1 (5 bases). CDR3 size: 13 residues. Germline-derived CDR1 and CDR2 are SQVTM and ANQGSEA. Trimming stripped 6 bases from V and 5 bases from J, with 14 bases between.